This T cell receptor (beta chain) was sequenced in a study of blood T cell repertoires in COVID-19. Sequencing used immunoSEQ multiplex PCR; TCRdb keeps in-frame clones, though not all of them. This sample has 85,000 to 110,000 clones, with 80% to 90% found just once. The CDR3 consists of 18 residues. V lost 2 bases to trimming and J lost 4 bases; unmatched junction nucleotides: 12. The germline V gene has CDR1 SGHVS and CDR2 FNYEAQ. V and J are TRBV7-6 and TRBJ2-2; 8 nucleotides agree with TRBD1. Sample: peripheral blood. The source of this sequence is a human donor in a cohort sampled during active COVID-19. Here the CDR3 DNA reads TGTGCCAGCAGCTTACCCCCAGACAGGGGACGGTTCACCGGGGAGCTGTTTTTT. This sequence encodes CASSLPPDRGRFTGELFF.